The present T cell receptor beta chain was sequenced within a study of Ad26.COV2.S vaccination and SARS-CoV-2 variants. Findings and caveats of the study: Comparability of non-spike TCR breadth was observed across vaccine and placebo recipients.

The treatment: some 20 received Ad26.COV2.S at low or high dose, single or two shots; several received placebo; per-sample allocation not given. Day 63 following the first vaccine or placebo injection was when the samples were taken. Profiling relied on immunoSEQ multiplex PCR, and the TCRdb table lists in-frame clones only, not all of them. The table includes about 400,000 clones, over 75% detected once. For this clone: Its antigen is not known.

V was clipped by 2 bases and J by 0 bases, with 15 bases between them. Germline CDR1 is ENHRY and CDR2 is SYGVKD. CDR3 length: 17 residues. This chain connects TRBV10-3 to TRBJ2-3; the D is unclear. The source was peripheral blood, collected in a trial of Ad26.COV2.S vaccine versus placebo. The receptor was derived from a person between 18 and 65 years old who received the Ad26.COV2.S COVID-19 vaccine or a placebo. CDR3 loop: CAISEGVGRASTDTQYF. CDR3 nucleotides: TGTGCCATCAGTGAGGGGGTCGGCCGCGCTAGCACAGATACGCAGTATTTT.